This T cell receptor (beta chain) was sequenced during a study of regulatory T cells in long-lasting Graves disease. Findings and caveats of the study: Patients with persistent disease showed a bias toward TRBV28, TRBJ1-2 and TRBJ2-5.

Germline V gives CDR1 MNHEY, CDR2 SVGEGT. V lost 5 bases and J lost 0; bases outside the gene matches: 9. This CDR3 has 16 residues. In its sample, this clonotype was seen many times. Its matching antigen is unknown. Researchers made TCR beta libraries by using iRepertoire HTBI primers and running Arm-PCR on CDR3 regions. TCRdb reanalysed the multiplex PCR reads using MiXCR and keeps one entry per CDR3 protein. The table lists approximately 480,000 distinct CDR3 sequences, under 20% of them singletons, with over 9% in the top ten. Sample time point: newly diagnosed GD, antithyroid drugs for less than 3 months. PBMCs were the source of the RNA used for TCR sequencing. This same sample was also taken into another study, of T cells in Graves' hyperthyroidism and ophthalmopathy.

The chain recombines TRBV6-2 or TRBV6-3 with TRBJ2-7, with 8 bases aligning to TRBD2. The sample was peripheral blood mononuclear cells (PBMCs), taken at new diagnosis, from a patient treated with antithyroid drugs. The clonotype comes from a man aged 40-49 years with Graves disease. Here the CDR3 DNA reads TGTGCCAGCAGTAGGGGCATAGCGGGGTCCTCCTACGAGCAGTACTTC. Its translation is CASSRGIAGSSYEQYF.